One sample yielded the 4 T cell receptor beta chains listed below, sequenced in a study of CD8 T cells in ankylosing spondylitis. Each CDR3 protein gets one entry after TCRdb re-called the 5' RACE reads with MiXCR. Counted here are 150,000 to 200,000 distinct CDR3 sequences, around 32% occurring once; the ten biggest clones make up about 6%. Source material: synovial fluid, either unsorted or a sorted T cell fraction (not recorded which). The receptors come from a male donor with ankylosing spondylitis.

The chain is built from TRBV7-2 and TRBJ1-5; 7 nucleotides line up with TRBD1. Germline-derived CDR1 and CDR2 are SGHTA and FQGNSA. V shed 1 base and J 2 bases; nucleotides not matched to a gene: 5. The CDR3 has 16 amino acids. The CDR3 bases are TGTGCCAGCAGCTTAGAAGGGGGCAAGGGCAATCAGCCCCAGCATTTT. Protein product: CASSLEGGKGNQPQHF.

In this sample, this clonotype turned up a few times. This sequence joins TRBV12-3 or TRBV12-4 and TRBJ2-3; no reliable D call. V lost 3 bases, J lost 1 base, and 5 bases lay in between. CDR3 size: 13 residues. CDR3 nucleotides: TGTGCCAGCAGTTTCCGCGGCACAGATACGCAGTATTTT. Its translation is CASSFRGTDTQYF.

DNA of the CDR3: TGTGCCAGCGGGAAGGGACAGTCTGAAACTGAAGCTTTCTTT. It is translated as CASGKGQSETEAFF. J is TRBJ1-1 and V is TRBV9; 7 bases fit TRBD1. Germline CDR1 and CDR2: SGDLS and YYNGEE. CDR3 length equals 14 residues. The ends lost 7 bases at V and 5 bases at J; junction bases unmatched: 11.

This clonotype is termed medium-sized. This chain connects TRBV6-1 to TRBJ1-5; the match to TRBD1 covers 10 bases. Germline CDR1 MNHNS, CDR2 SASEGT. V gave up 4 bases and J gave up 0 bases; unmatched junction bases: 3. This CDR3 has 16 amino acids. The CDR3 DNA sequence: TGTGCCAGCAGTGCCGGGACAGGGGCTAGCAATCAGCCCCAGCATTTT. Translating gives CASSAGTGASNQPQHF.